This TCR beta chain was captured in a study of response to subunit inactivated influenza vaccine. Study-wide results and caveats: Authors suggested each seasonal influenza vaccination recruits few new T cells.

TCRdb called the RT-PCR reads again in MiXCR, with one record for every CDR3 protein. The sample has about 530,000 distinct CDR3 sequences, roughly 13% seen once; the top ten hold around 14%. This clonotype has a count of ten or more. Its specificity is unknown. From germline, CDR1 is SQVTM and CDR2 ANQGSEA. This CDR3 has 12 residues. The ends were cut back, 7 bases at V and 3 bases at J, with 10 bases in the middle. Sequencing was performed on PBMCs from blood, taken about 6 weeks after vaccination. This sequence was found in a man over 45 who received an inactivated influenza vaccine. This chain connects TRBV29-1 to TRBJ2-1; D may be TRBD1 or TRBD2 (5 bases each). CDR3 amino acids: CSGGTGYNEQFF. Here the CDR3 DNA reads TGCAGCGGGGGGACGGGCTACAATGAGCAGTTCTTC.